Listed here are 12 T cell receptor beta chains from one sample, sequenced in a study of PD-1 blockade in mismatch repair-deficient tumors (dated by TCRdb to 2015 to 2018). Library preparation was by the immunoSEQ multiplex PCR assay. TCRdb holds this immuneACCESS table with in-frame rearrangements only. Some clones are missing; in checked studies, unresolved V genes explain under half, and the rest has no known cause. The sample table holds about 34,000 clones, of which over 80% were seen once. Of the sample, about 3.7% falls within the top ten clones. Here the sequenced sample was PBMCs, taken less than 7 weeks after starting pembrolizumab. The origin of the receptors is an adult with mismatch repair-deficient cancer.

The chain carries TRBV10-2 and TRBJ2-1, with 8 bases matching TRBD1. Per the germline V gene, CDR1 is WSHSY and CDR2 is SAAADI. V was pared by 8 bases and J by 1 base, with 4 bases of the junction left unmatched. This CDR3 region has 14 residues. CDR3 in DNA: TGCGCCAGCGAGCAGGGGGCTTCCTACAATGAGCAGTTCTTC. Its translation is CASEQGASYNEQFF.

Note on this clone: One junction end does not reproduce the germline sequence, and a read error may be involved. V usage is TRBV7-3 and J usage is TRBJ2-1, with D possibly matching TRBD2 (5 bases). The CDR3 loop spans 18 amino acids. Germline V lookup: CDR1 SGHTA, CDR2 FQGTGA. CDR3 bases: TGTGCCAGCAGTTTAAACCCCGCGGCCTGGACTTCCTACAATGAGCAGTTCTTC. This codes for CASSLNPAAWTSYNEQFF.

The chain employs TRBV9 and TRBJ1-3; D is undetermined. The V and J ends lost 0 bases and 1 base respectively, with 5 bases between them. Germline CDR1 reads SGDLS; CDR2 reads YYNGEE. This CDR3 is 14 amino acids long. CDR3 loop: CASSVGLSGNTIYF. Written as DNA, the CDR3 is TGTGCCAGCAGCGTAGGGCTTTCTGGAAACACCATATATTTT.

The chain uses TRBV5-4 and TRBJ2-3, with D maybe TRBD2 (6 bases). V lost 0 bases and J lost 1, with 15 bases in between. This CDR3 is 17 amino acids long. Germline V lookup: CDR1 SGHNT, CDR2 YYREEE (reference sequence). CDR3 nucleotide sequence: TGTGCCAGCAGCTTGGGACGGGAGCGTGCCGGCACAGATACGCAGTATTTT. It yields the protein CASSLGRERAGTDTQYF.

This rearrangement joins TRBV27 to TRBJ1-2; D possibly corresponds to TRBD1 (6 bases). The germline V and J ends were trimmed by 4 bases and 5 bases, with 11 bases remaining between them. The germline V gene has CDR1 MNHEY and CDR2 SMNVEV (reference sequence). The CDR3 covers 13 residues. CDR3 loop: CASSSTGWYGYTF. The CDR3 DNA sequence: TGTGCCAGCAGTTCAACAGGGTGGTATGGCTACACCTTC.

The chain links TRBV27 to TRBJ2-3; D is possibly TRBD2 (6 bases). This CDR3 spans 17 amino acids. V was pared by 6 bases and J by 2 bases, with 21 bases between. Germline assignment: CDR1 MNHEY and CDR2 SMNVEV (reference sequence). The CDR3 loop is CASRPQLGAGPTDTQYF. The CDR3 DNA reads TGTGCCAGCAGACCCCAGCTAGGAGCGGGCCCCACAGATACGCAGTATTTT.

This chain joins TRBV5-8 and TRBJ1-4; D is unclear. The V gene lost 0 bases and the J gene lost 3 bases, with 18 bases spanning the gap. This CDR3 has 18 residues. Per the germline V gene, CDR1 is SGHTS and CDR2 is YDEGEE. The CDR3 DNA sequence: TGTGCCAGCAGCTTGGGGGCTTCGCCCGGGATATCTAATGAAAAACTGTTTTTT. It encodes CASSLGASPGISNEKLFF.

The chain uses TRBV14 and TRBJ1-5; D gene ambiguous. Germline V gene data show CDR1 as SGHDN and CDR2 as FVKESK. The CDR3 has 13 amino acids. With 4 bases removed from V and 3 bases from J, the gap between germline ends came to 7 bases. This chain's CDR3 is CASSPGANQPQHF. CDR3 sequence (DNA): TGTGCCAGCAGCCCCGGAGCCAATCAGCCCCAGCATTTT.

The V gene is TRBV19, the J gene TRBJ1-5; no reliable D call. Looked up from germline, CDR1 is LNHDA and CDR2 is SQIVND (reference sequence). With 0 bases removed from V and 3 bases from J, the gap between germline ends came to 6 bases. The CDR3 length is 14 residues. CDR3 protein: CASSIDIFNQPQHF. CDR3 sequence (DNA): TGTGCCAGTAGTATAGATATCTTCAATCAGCCCCAGCATTTT.

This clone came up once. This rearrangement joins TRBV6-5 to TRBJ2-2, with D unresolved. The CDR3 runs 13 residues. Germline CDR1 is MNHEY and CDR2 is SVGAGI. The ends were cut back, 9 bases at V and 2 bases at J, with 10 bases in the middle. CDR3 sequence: CASAEENTGELFF. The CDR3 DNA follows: TGTGCCAGTGCAGAAGAAAACACCGGGGAGCTGTTTTTT.

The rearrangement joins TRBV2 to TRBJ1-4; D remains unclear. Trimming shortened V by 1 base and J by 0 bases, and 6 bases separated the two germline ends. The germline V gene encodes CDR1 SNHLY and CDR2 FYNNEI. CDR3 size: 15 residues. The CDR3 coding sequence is TGTGCCAGCAGTGAAGAAGCTGCAACTAATGAAAAACTGTTTTTT. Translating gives CASSEEAATNEKLFF.

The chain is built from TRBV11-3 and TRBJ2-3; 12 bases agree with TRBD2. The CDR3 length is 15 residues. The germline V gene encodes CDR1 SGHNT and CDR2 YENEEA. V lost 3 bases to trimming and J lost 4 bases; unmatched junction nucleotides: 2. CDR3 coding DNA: TGTGCCAGCAGCTTGAGACTAGCGGGGGCAGATACGCAGTATTTT. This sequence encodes CASSLRLAGADTQYF.